This T cell receptor beta chain was recorded in a study of T-cell reconstitution after alpha-beta-depleted transplantation in children. The germline V gene has CDR1 WSHSY and CDR2 SAAADI. The V gene lost 4 bases and the J gene lost 6 bases, with 12 bases spanning the gap. The CDR3 totals 14 residues. Preparing the TCRbeta library involved the use of unique molecular identifiers. TCRdb called the PCR reads again in MiXCR, with one record for every CDR3 protein. The sample carries about 540,000 distinct CDR3 sequences, approximately 20% recorded once. The source is a human donor who donated a stem cell graft to a child with acute lymphoblastic leukemia. The specimen was PBMCs from the stem cell graft donor, collected from the stem cell graft. The rearrangement uses TRBV10-2 and TRBJ2-2; no clear D. The CDR3 region has the DNA TGCGCCAGCAGTGGGGTAGAAAGGCCCGGGGAGCTGTTTTTT. This gives the protein CASSGVERPGELFF.